Each of the 4 T cell receptor beta chains below was sequenced from the same sample in a study of blood T cell repertoires in COVID-19. Sequenced by immunoSEQ multiplex PCR; TCRdb stores in-frame clones only, minus some. The sample comprises roughly 36,000 clones, approximately 94% of which are singletons, and approximately 3.7% rests with the top ten. The sample taken for sequencing was peripheral blood. The receptors shown here come from a human donor with active COVID-19. The donor label of this sample is uncertain.

The chain links TRBV2 to TRBJ2-1; the D gene is possibly TRBD1 (5 bases). The CDR3 is 13 residues long. V lost 8 bases and J lost 5, with 13 bases in between. From germline, CDR1 is SNHLY and CDR2 FYNNEI. In DNA form, the CDR3 reads TGTGCCAGCCAGACAGAATCCCACAATGAGCAGTTCTTC. This codes for CASQTESHNEQFF. Combining the CDR3 with reference TRBV2 and TRBJ2-1 gives the whole variable domain EPEVTQTPSHQVTQMGQEVILRCVPISNHLYFYWYRQILGQKVEFLVSFYNNEISEKSEIFDDQFSVERPDGSNFTLKIRSTKLEDSAMYFCASQTESHNEQFFGPGTRLTVL.

The sample holds one count of this clone. In DNA form, the CDR3 reads TGTGCCAGCAGGGCGGACAGAGTTTTTGGCGAGCAGTACTTC. As protein: CASRADRVFGEQYF. The V call is TRBV6-6, the J call TRBJ2-7; D is perhaps TRBD1 (6 bases). This CDR3 region has 14 residues. V was trimmed by 6 bases and J by 6 bases, leaving 18 bases between them. From germline, CDR1 is MNHNY and CDR2 SVGAGI (reference sequence).

The chain carries TRBV5-1 and TRBJ1-1; perhaps TRBD1 as D (6 bases). Trimming cost V 0 bases and J 2 bases, with 11 bases left between them. This CDR3 has 15 amino acids. The germline V gene has CDR1 SGHRS and CDR2 YFSETQ. In DNA, the CDR3 is TGCGCCAGCAGCTTGGCGGGGGGGCTTAACACTGAAGCTTTCTTT. It specifies CASSLAGGLNTEAFF.

The CDR3 DNA reads TGTGCCAGCAGCTTAGAAGTCGCTTGGACAGCGAACACCGGGGAGCTGTTTTTT. Its protein product is CASSLEVAWTANTGELFF. V gene TRBV7-2 combines with J gene TRBJ2-2; TRBD1 is a possible D gene (6 bases). This CDR3 has 18 residues. With 1 base removed from V and 0 bases from J, the gap between germline ends came to 15 bases. CDR1 SGHTA and CDR2 FQGNSA come from the germline V gene.